Reported below is one T cell receptor (beta chain). Its antigen is not identified. TCRdb's table, derived via immunoSEQ multiplex PCR, lists solely in-frame clones and lacks some. The table shows roughly 45,000 clones, with 80% to 90% occurring only once. The data belong to a study of T cell clonotyping in hematopoietic cell transplantation. Study-wide results and caveats: Recipient TCR diversity dropped after transplant; expanded clonotypes rose from day 30 to 180.

This sample's time point: recipient sample about 28 days before transplant, after cytoreduction. Recipient blood drawn about 28 days pretransplant and days 30, 100, 180 after. This CDR3 spans 14 amino acids. The V segment lost 6 bases and the J segment 10 bases; nucleotides outside the gene matches: 15. Looked up from germline, CDR1 is SGHNT and CDR2 is YYREEE (reference sequence). The TCR sequence derives from a man in his 60s with biphenotypic leukemia. Some clones in this sample may be carry-over from other donors' samples. This rearrangement joins TRBV5-4 to TRBJ1-1; 7 bases fit TRBD1. The sample here was peripheral blood mononuclear cells, taken before stem cell transplant. In nucleotides, the CDR3 is TGTGCCAGCACGCCAACCGGGGGGGGACAGAGAGCTTTCTTT. It encodes CASTPTGGGQRAFF.